This T cell receptor beta chain came from a study of CD8 T cells in ankylosing spondylitis. Study outcomes and limitations: From matched ankylosing spondylitis synovial fluid, disease-linked clones were reportedly recovered at significantly enriched levels.

This clonotype was observed a few times. What it recognizes is unknown. The trim removed 4 bases at V and 0 bases at J, leaving 8 bases unmatched. CDR3 length equals 17 residues. Germline-derived CDR1 and CDR2 are SGHRS and YFSETQ. In making TCR beta libraries, quantitative 5'-RACE with molecular barcodes was used. From the 5' RACE reads, TCRdb called clonotypes with MiXCR, one entry per CDR3 protein. The data show 300,000 to 400,000 distinct CDR3 sequences, roughly 14% seen once. The specimen sequenced was blood, either unsorted or a sorted T cell fraction (not recorded which). The clonotype was recovered from a male donor with ankylosing spondylitis or in good health (not recorded which). This rearrangement joins TRBV5-1 to TRBJ1-5; 9 bases map to TRBD1. CDR3 in amino acids: CASSPGQGSYSNQPQHF. Here the CDR3 DNA reads TGCGCCAGCAGCCCCGGACAGGGGTCATATAGCAATCAGCCCCAGCATTTT.